The 8 T cell receptor beta chains reported below all come from one sample, sequenced in a study of CD8 T cells in ankylosing spondylitis. General study results and limits: Among TCR beta sequences, a motif of several highly homologous variants appeared characteristic of ankylosing spondylitis blood.

These receptors' targets are unknown. TCRdb fed the 5' RACE reads into MiXCR, producing one record per CDR3 protein. The table includes fewer than 450,000 distinct CDR3 sequences, approximately 17% detected once. The specimen was blood, either unsorted or a sorted T cell fraction (not recorded which). The receptor set was obtained from a male donor with ankylosing spondylitis.

V usage is TRBV5-1 and J usage is TRBJ2-7; TRBD1 matches at 7 bases. With 0 bases clipped from V and 6 bases from J, the junction kept 6 bases outside the gene matches. This CDR3 has 14 residues. CDR1 and CDR2 from the germline V gene are SGHRS and YFSETQ. The CDR3 coding sequence is TGCGCCAGCAGCTTGGGTACAGGGGTGGGCGAGCAGTACTTC. Protein product: CASSLGTGVGEQYF.

The CDR3 sequence: CAIREGQAMNTEAFF. CDR3 DNA: TGTGCCATCAGGGAGGGACAGGCGATGAACACTGAAGCTTTCTTT. This chain connects TRBV10-3 to TRBJ1-1, with TRBD1 matching 8 bases. CDR1 ENHRY and CDR2 SYGVKD come from the germline V gene. The CDR3 runs 15 residues. V shed 6 bases, J shed 0 bases, and the junction held 6 bases outside the gene matches.

This clonotype was seen only a few times. The chain combines TRBV19 with TRBJ2-2, with D unresolved. Trimming removed 5 bases at V and 0 bases at J, with 7 bases between. This CDR3 has 14 residues. Germline CDR1 LNHDA, CDR2 SQIVND (reference sequence). CDR3 region: CASSWQSNTGELFF. The CDR3 DNA is TGTGCCAGTAGTTGGCAGTCGAACACCGGGGAGCTGTTTTTT. Together with reference TRBV19 and TRBJ2-2, the CDR3 gives the full variable domain: DGGITQSPKYLFRKEGQNVTLSCEQNLNHDAMYWYRQDPGQGLRLIYYSQIVNDFQKGDIAEGYSVSREKKESFPLTVTSAQKNPTAFYLCASSWQSNTGELFFGEGSRLTVL.

V usage is TRBV6-5 and J usage is TRBJ2-3; D might be TRBD1 (6 bases). Trimming stripped 2 bases from V and 1 base from J, with 10 bases between. The CDR3 contains 15 residues. Germline V gene lookup returns CDR1 MNHEY and CDR2 SVGAGI. The CDR3 DNA reads as TGTGCCAGCAGTTACGGACAGAAAGGCACAGATACGCAGTATTTT. Its protein is CASSYGQKGTDTQYF.

This clonotype was counted between two and nine times. The chain recombines TRBV28 with TRBJ1-5; D ambiguous. The germline V gene encodes CDR1 MDHEN and CDR2 SYDVKM. Trimming shortened V by 4 bases and J by 9 bases, and 13 bases separated the two germline ends. The CDR3 contains 13 residues. The CDR3 coding sequence is TGTGCCAGCAGTTGGTTGGGCCCAGGGCCCCAGCATTTT. Protein sequence: CASSWLGPGPQHF.

This rearrangement joins TRBV7-9 to TRBJ1-1; D might be TRBD1 (5 bases). V was pared by 1 base and J by 3 bases, with 18 bases between. The CDR3 sequence is 17 residues long. Per the germline V gene, CDR1 is SEHNR and CDR2 is FQNEAQ (reference sequence). The CDR3 region is CASSLGWGGWADTEAFF. DNA of the CDR3: TGTGCCAGCAGCTTAGGCTGGGGCGGGTGGGCGGACACTGAAGCTTTCTTT.

In its sample, this clonotype was seen a few times. The genes are TRBV9 and TRBJ2-3; a weak D match, TRBD2 (5 bases). The CDR3 spans 15 residues. The germline V gene has CDR1 SGDLS and CDR2 YYNGEE. The V end lost 0 bases, the J end lost 7 bases, and 15 bases lay between the germline ends. The CDR3 reads CASSVVGGSGNTQYF. In nucleotides, the CDR3 is TGTGCCAGCAGCGTAGTCGGTGGGAGTGGGAATACGCAGTATTTT.

This clonotype was counted a few times. The CDR3, as DNA: TGCAGTGCTAGAGCTCGGGGAAGAACGAACAATGAGCAGTTCTTC. Its protein is CSARARGRTNNEQFF. V and J are TRBV20-1 and TRBJ2-1; TRBD2 is a possible D gene (5 bases). With 1 base removed from V and 5 bases from J, the gap between germline ends came to 15 bases. The CDR3 covers 15 residues. The germline CDR1 and CDR2 sequences are DFQATT and SNEGSKA (reference sequence).